This T cell receptor beta chain appears in the sequencing data of a study of T cell changes during pregnancy in multiple sclerosis. V was pared by 0 bases and J by 3 bases, with 8 bases between. Per the germline V gene, CDR1 is SGHNT and CDR2 is YENEEA. The CDR3 totals 14 residues. This clone was counted a single time. The protocol was immunoSEQ multiplex PCR, while the TCRdb copy is restricted to in-frame clones and leaves out a portion. The repertoire holds about 74,000 clones, with approximately 91% as singletons. The source was peripheral blood, collected in the third trimester of pregnancy. The clonotype originates from a female donor with multiple sclerosis, enrolled in a pregnancy study. The chain links TRBV11-3 to TRBJ1-1; D is undetermined. CDR3 region: CASSLDSADTEAFF. CDR3 bases: TGTGCCAGCAGCTTAGATAGCGCAGACACTGAAGCTTTCTTT.